This T cell receptor beta chain is drawn from a study of blood T cell repertoires in COVID-19. Study at large: The samples span acute and convalescent COVID-19 from the United States, Italy and Spain. PBMCs, B-cell-depleted T cells, or T cells provided the cDNA or gDNA that made up the material.

Participant ages covered about 18 to 90 years across 24 US areas. Authors' processing steps: The authors estimated nucleated cell counts from reference gene primer amplification. Using immunoSEQ multiplex PCR, the repertoire was profiled, and TCRdb retains in-frame clones only, with some absent. That table furnishes V, J and clone size, whereas the DNA furnished D and trimming. The repertoire consists of around 380,000 clones, with about 89% occurring once and the leading ten covering approximately 1.2%. V was clipped by 3 bases and J by 9 bases; unmatched bases: 11. Per germline, CDR1 MGHRA and CDR2 YSYEKL. The CDR3 covers 15 residues.

Sequencing was carried out using PBMCs or T cells enriched from blood (not recorded which). The clonotype was recovered from a man aged 25 to 45 who had recovered from COVID-19. The V and J genes are TRBV4-1 and TRBJ1-2; TRBD1 matches 9 bases. The CDR3 bases are TGCGCCAGCAGCCATCCCAACCGGGACAGGGACCGCTACACCTTC. Encoded protein: CASSHPNRDRDRYTF.